The 5 T cell receptor beta chains listed next were all sequenced from one sample in a study of cytomegalovirus exposure and HLA in healthy donors. PCR primers comprised 60 Vbeta and 13 Jbeta primers. Sequencing used immunoSEQ multiplex PCR; TCRdb keeps in-frame clones, though not all of them. The table lists about 160,000 clones, approximately 80% of them singletons. The sample taken for sequencing was PBMCs. These receptors all come from a male donor in good health and CMV-seronegative.

The gene calls are TRBV5-1 and TRBJ1-1, with 8 bases that match TRBD1. V shed 5 bases, J shed 5 bases, and the junction held 8 bases outside the gene matches. CDR3 length equals 14 residues. Germline assignment: CDR1 SGHRS and CDR2 YFSETQ. This CDR3 is CASRQGAGGTEAFF. In DNA, the CDR3 is TGCGCCAGCAGGCAGGGGGCGGGGGGGACTGAAGCTTTCTTT.

This chain connects TRBV7-2 to TRBJ2-7; tentative D call: TRBD1 (5 bases). The CDR3 extends over 15 amino acids. V lost 1 base and J 4 bases, leaving 14 bases between the germline ends. Germline V lookup: CDR1 SGHTA, CDR2 FQGNSA. In DNA form, the CDR3 reads TGTGCCAGCAGCTTAGGGGGCAACGCCTTTTACGAGCAGTACTTC. Translated: CASSLGGNAFYEQYF. Combining the CDR3 with reference TRBV7-2 and TRBJ2-7 gives the whole variable domain GAGVSQSPSNKVTEKGKDVELRCDPISGHTALYWYRQSLGQGLEFLIYFQGNSAPDKSGLPSDRFSAERTGGSVSTLTIQRTQQEDSAVYLCASSLGGNAFYEQYFGPGTRLTVT.

The chain joins TRBV28 to TRBJ1-5; TRBD1 is a possible D gene (5 bases). The ends were cut back, 4 bases at V and 4 bases at J, with 23 bases in the middle. The CDR3 covers 18 residues. Germline V gene sequence: CDR1 MDHEN, CDR2 SYDVKM. CDR3 bases: TGTGCCAGCAGTTCAAGTCTTCAGGTTAGGGGCCTGAATCAGCCCCAGCATTTT. This gives the protein CASSSSLQVRGLNQPQHF.

This clone has a handful of counts. V gene TRBV6-5 combines with J gene TRBJ1-3, with 7 bases that match TRBD1. The CDR3 has 15 residues. V shed 6 bases, J shed 1 base, and the junction held 6 bases outside the gene matches. Germline CDR1 MNHEY, CDR2 SVGAGI. The CDR3 DNA is TGTGCCAGCAGCCTACAGACAGGGTCTGGAAACACCATATATTTT. This sequence encodes CASSLQTGSGNTIYF.

The chain employs TRBV28 and TRBJ1-2, with 10 bases identical to TRBD1. The germline gives CDR1 MDHEN, CDR2 SYDVKM. With 8 bases clipped from V and 3 bases from J, the junction kept 21 bases outside the gene matches. CDR3 length equals 19 residues. As DNA, the CDR3 is TGTGCCAGCTATTTTCCGTGGCCGACAGGGGGCGCCGGAGACTATGGCTACACCTTC. Its protein is CASYFPWPTGGAGDYGYTF.